This paragraph reports one TCR beta chain. What it binds is not known. This specimen belongs to a study of vaccination and CD4 T cells after COVID-19. For the study at large: Overlapping SARS-CoV-2, HCoV-NL63, HCoV-OC43 and HCoV-229E spike peptides were used to stimulate cells.

The CDR3 spans 15 residues. From germline, CDR1 is MNHNS and CDR2 SASEGT. V was clipped by 5 bases and J by 0 bases, with 14 bases between them. Treatment defined: approximately 9-day PBMC culture with coronavirus spike peptide pools or control peptides (ViraFEST assay). Cultured CD4+ T cell DNA was sequenced using the Oncomine TCR Beta short-read assay. MiXCR, applied by TCRdb to the PCR reads, yields one record per CDR3 protein. The data hold some 15,000 distinct CDR3 sequences, with approximately 30% observed a single time. The sample here was CD4+ T cells from blood, cultured in vitro, taken after SARS-CoV-2 vaccination. The receptor's source is a human donor who had recovered from COVID-19. The genes are TRBV6-1 and TRBJ2-7; D not resolved. The CDR3 DNA follows: TGTGCCAGCAGTCGTGCAGGTCCGAGCTCCTACGAGCAGTACTTC. Translating gives CASSRAGPSSYEQYF.